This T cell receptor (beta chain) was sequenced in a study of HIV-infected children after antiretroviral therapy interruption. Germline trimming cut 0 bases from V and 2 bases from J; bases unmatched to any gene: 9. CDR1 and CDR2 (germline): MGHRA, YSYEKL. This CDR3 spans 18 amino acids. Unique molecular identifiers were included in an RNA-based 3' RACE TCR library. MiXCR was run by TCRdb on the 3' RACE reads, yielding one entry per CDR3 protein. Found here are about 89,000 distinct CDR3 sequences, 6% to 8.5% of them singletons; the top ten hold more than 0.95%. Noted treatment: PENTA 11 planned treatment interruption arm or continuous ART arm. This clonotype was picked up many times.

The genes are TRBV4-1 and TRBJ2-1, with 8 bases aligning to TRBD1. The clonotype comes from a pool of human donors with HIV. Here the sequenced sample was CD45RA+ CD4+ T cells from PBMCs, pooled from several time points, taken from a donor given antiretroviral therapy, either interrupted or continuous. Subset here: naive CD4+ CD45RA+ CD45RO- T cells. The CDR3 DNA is TGCGCCAGCAGCCAAGATCCCGGGGACAGGATTGCCTACAATGAGCAGTTCTTC. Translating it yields CASSQDPGDRIAYNEQFF.